One and the same sample provided the 17 T cell receptor beta chains below, sequenced in a study of T-cell memory formation after mild COVID-19. MiXCR, run by TCRdb on the 5' RACE reads, gives a single entry per CDR3 protein. The repertoire includes hundreds of thousands of distinct CDR3 sequences, roughly 22% of them detected once, and roughly 8.3% sits in the top ten. Sequencing was done on a sample of PBMCs or a T cell subset sorted from them (not recorded which). These receptors all come from an adult woman who had mild COVID-19 (a few samples of this study predate the infection). Cell type and time point are not known.

This clonotype occurred a few times. The chain carries TRBV4-1 and TRBJ2-5; maybe TRBD1 (6 bases). Germline V gene sequence: CDR1 MGHRA, CDR2 YSYEKL. The CDR3 runs 14 residues. Deletions cut 1 base from V and 5 bases from J, with 11 bases between. The chain's CDR3 is CASSQVTGSETQYF. CDR3 coding DNA: TGCGCCAGCAGCCAAGTCACAGGGTCGGAGACCCAGTACTTC.

V is TRBV7-9 and J is TRBJ1-2; 8 nucleotides match TRBD1. There are 16 residues in the CDR3. J gave up 5 bases and V 3 bases, and 11 bases lay outside the gene matches. From germline, CDR1 is SEHNR and CDR2 FQNEAQ (reference sequence). CDR3 in DNA: TGTGCCAGCAGCTTTGAGACAGGGGCGGATTTTTATGGCTACACCTTC. Translating gives CASSFETGADFYGYTF.

This sequence joins TRBV5-1 and TRBJ1-1; 8 bases are shared with TRBD1. The CDR3 is 14 residues long. J gave up 4 bases and V 4 bases, and 6 bases lay outside the gene matches. Per germline, CDR1 SGHRS and CDR2 YFSETQ. The CDR3, as DNA: TGCGCCAGCAGCCTCCGGACAGGGAGCACTGAAGCTTTCTTT. It specifies CASSLRTGSTEAFF.

This chain joins TRBV20-1 and TRBJ2-3; no clear D gene. This CDR3 contains 15 residues. V lost 2 bases and J 1 base, leaving 13 bases between the germline ends. Germline CDR1 DFQATT, CDR2 SNEGSKA (reference sequence). The CDR3 bases are TGCAGTGCTAGATCAGCTTCTGCGGGCACAGATACGCAGTATTTT. Translated: CSARSASAGTDTQYF.

This clonotype has only a few counts. The gene calls are TRBV30 and TRBJ2-2; no firm D call. CDR3 length: 13 residues. V lost 0 bases to trimming and J lost 6 bases, with 8 bases between them. Germline values: CDR1 GTSNPN, CDR2 SVGIG (reference sequence). CDR3 in amino acids: CAWSVRFPGELFF. The DNA for the CDR3 is TGTGCCTGGAGTGTAAGGTTTCCCGGGGAGCTGTTTTTT.

This clonotype was counted a few times. The chain couples TRBV11-3 to TRBJ2-3, with 7 bases that match TRBD2. The V and J ends lost 4 bases and 4 bases, in that order; junction bases with no gene match: 11. The germline V gene encodes CDR1 SGHNT and CDR2 YENEEA. This CDR3 has 16 residues. CDR3 residues: CASSSILGREADTQYF. In DNA, the CDR3 is TGTGCCAGCAGCTCGATACTAGGGAGGGAGGCAGATACGCAGTATTTT.

The chain is built from TRBV7-9 and TRBJ1-2; 8 nucleotides match TRBD1. J gave up 8 bases and V 0 bases, and 11 bases lay outside the gene matches. This CDR3 is built from 16 residues. The germline V gene encodes CDR1 SEHNR and CDR2 FQNEAQ (reference sequence). CDR3 protein: CASSLAVEDRGVGYTF. The DNA for the CDR3 is TGTGCCAGCAGCTTAGCCGTAGAAGACAGGGGCGTCGGCTACACCTTC.

The V call is TRBV7-9, the J call TRBJ2-3; D tentatively fits TRBD1 or TRBD2 (7 bases each). The CDR3 length is 15 residues. The V gene lost 6 bases and the J gene lost 1 base, with 14 bases spanning the gap. Germline CDR1 reads SEHNR; CDR2 reads FQNEAQ (reference sequence). The CDR3 sequence is CASRLSGTGTDTQYF. The CDR3 DNA reads as TGTGCCAGCAGGTTAAGCGGGACAGGCACAGATACGCAGTATTTT.

The table lists this clonotype with a few counts. V usage is TRBV12-3 or TRBV12-4 and J usage is TRBJ1-2; TRBD1 aligns across 8 bases. V lost 3 bases, J lost 7 bases, and 4 bases stayed unmatched. The CDR3 contains 13 residues. The DNA for the CDR3 is TGTGCCAGCAGTTTGCAGGGGGCAGTTGGCTACACCTTC. This sequence encodes CASSLQGAVGYTF.

CDR3 loop: CASTVPEGPNTGELFF. CDR3 DNA sequence: TGTGCCAGCACCGTTCCGGAGGGACCTAACACCGGGGAGCTGTTTTTT. V gene TRBV12-3 or TRBV12-4 combines with J gene TRBJ2-2; D perhaps matches TRBD2 (6 bases). The V end lost 7 bases, the J end lost 2 bases, and 17 bases lay between the germline ends. This CDR3 is built from 16 residues.

This rearrangement joins TRBV7-2 to TRBJ2-1; a weak D match, TRBD1 (6 bases). Per the germline V gene, CDR1 is SGHTA and CDR2 is FQGNSA. Trimming shortened V by 0 bases and J by 0 bases, and 9 bases separated the two germline ends. This CDR3 is built from 16 residues. CDR3 DNA: TGTGCCAGCAGCTTAGCGGGGGCTAGCTCCTACAATGAGCAGTTCTTC. It yields the protein CASSLAGASSYNEQFF.

The chain has TRBV6-2 or TRBV6-3 and TRBJ2-7; D ambiguous. V was trimmed by 7 bases and J by 0 bases, leaving 7 bases between them. The CDR3 has 12 amino acids. The germline V gene encodes CDR1 MNHEY and CDR2 SVGEGT. The CDR3 nucleotides read TGTGCCAGCAATCAGGTCTCCTACGAGCAGTACTTC. Amino acids: CASNQVSYEQYF.

The genes are TRBV7-9 and TRBJ1-2; 7 nucleotides match TRBD1. The V gene's germline CDR1 is SEHNR and CDR2 FQNEAQ (reference sequence). The CDR3 consists of 16 residues. The trim removed 5 bases at V and 7 bases at J, leaving 16 bases unmatched. The CDR3 loop is CASSASPTGWDVGYTF. The CDR3 DNA reads as TGTGCCAGCAGCGCAAGCCCGACAGGGTGGGACGTTGGCTACACCTTC. The whole variable domain, filled in from reference TRBV7-9 and TRBJ1-2, reads DTGVSQNPRHKITKRGQNVTFRCDPISEHNRLYWYRQTLGQGPEFLTYFQNEAQLEKSRLLSDRFSAERPKGSFSTLEIQRTEQGDSAMYLCASSASPTGWDVGYTFGSGTRLTVV.

The chain is built from TRBV12-3 or TRBV12-4 and TRBJ2-7; 9 nucleotides agree with TRBD2. With 3 bases clipped from V and 2 bases from J, the junction kept 8 bases outside the gene matches. This CDR3 has 16 amino acids. This chain's CDR3 is CASSLNGGGETYEQYF. In DNA, the CDR3 is TGTGCCAGCAGTTTGAACGGCGGGGGGGAAACCTACGAGCAGTACTTC.

This clonotype was seen a handful of times. The chain employs TRBV30 and TRBJ2-5, with D possibly being TRBD1 (6 bases). CDR1 and CDR2 (germline): GTSNPN, SVGIG (reference sequence). This CDR3 is built from 14 residues. V was pared by 1 base and J by 9 bases, with 18 bases between. The CDR3 protein is CAWSGTGLQAAQYF. The DNA for the CDR3 is TGTGCCTGGAGTGGAACAGGGCTACAAGCGGCCCAGTACTTC.

This clonotype was counted a few times. V usage is TRBV27 and J usage is TRBJ2-5, with TRBD2 matching 10 bases. Germline CDR1 and CDR2: MNHEY and SMNVEV (reference sequence). V lost 7 bases, J lost 4 bases, and 9 bases stayed unmatched. The CDR3 has 15 amino acids. The CDR3 DNA reads TGTGCCAGCACCGCTCTCCTAGCGGGAGTAGAGACCCAGTACTTC. Amino acids: CASTALLAGVETQYF.

This chain links TRBV4-1 with TRBJ2-1; unclear D gene. With 1 base removed from V and 2 bases from J, the gap between germline ends came to 12 bases. CDR1 and CDR2 from the germline V gene are MGHRA and YSYEKL. This CDR3 is built from 16 residues. The CDR3 coding sequence is TGCGCCAGCAGCCAAGGGTTCGGCGAGACCTACAATGAGCAGTTCTTC. Protein sequence: CASSQGFGETYNEQFF.